The 8 T cell receptor beta chains below were found in one sample sequenced in a study of shared clonotypes between healthy human individuals. CD45RO-negative CD8 cells positively selected for CCR7 made up the naive population, which excluded terminally differentiated effector memory CD45RA+ cells. Clones were read by immunoSEQ multiplex PCR, and TCRdb kept only the in-frame ones, dropping some. The sample contains under 1 million clones, around 96% of which appear only once. The sample consisted of naive CD8+ T cells sorted from blood. The receptors stem from a young man in good health.

CDR3 loop: CAGQVLGNTIYF. CDR3 nucleotide sequence: TGTGCCGGACAGGTCCTAGGAAACACCATATATTTT. The chain is built from TRBV2 and TRBJ1-3; 7 bases line up with TRBD1. Germline V gene data show CDR1 as SNHLY and CDR2 as FYNNEI. This CDR3 region has 12 residues. The trim removed 11 bases at V and 4 bases at J, leaving 5 bases unmatched.

This chain links TRBV5-1 with TRBJ2-2; 11 nucleotides line up with TRBD2. The V and J ends lost 4 bases and 6 bases, in that order; junction bases with no gene match: 11. The CDR3 sequence is 17 residues long. CDR1 and CDR2 from the germline V gene are SGHRS and YFSETQ. CDR3 DNA sequence: TGCGCCAGCAGCCTCCTCCTAGCGGGAGGCGTTTCCGGGGAGCTGTTTTTT. This encodes CASSLLLAGGVSGELFF.

The chain couples TRBV27 to TRBJ2-7; TRBD2 is a possible D gene (5 bases). CDR1 and CDR2 from the germline V gene are MNHEY and SMNVEV (reference sequence). This CDR3 spans 13 amino acids. V was cut by 5 bases and J by 7 bases, with 15 bases left in between. The CDR3: CASSPLIGEEQYF. The CDR3 DNA reads as TGTGCCAGCAGTCCGCTTATCGGGGAGGAGCAGTACTTC.

For this clone: This CDR3 is also generated by other DNA sequences in the sample. V usage is TRBV29-1 and J usage is TRBJ2-3; D not resolved. This CDR3 has 12 residues. The germline CDR1 and CDR2 sequences are SQVTM and ANQGSEA. The germline V and J ends were trimmed by 1 base and 1 base, with 3 bases remaining between them. Here the CDR3 reads CSVEARTDTQYF. The DNA for the CDR3 is TGCAGCGTTGAAGCCCGCACAGATACGCAGTATTTT.

Remarks on this clone: Other DNA variants within this sample encode the same CDR3. This chain uses TRBV4-1 with TRBJ2-7; the D is unclear. This CDR3 is 13 amino acids long. Trimming removed 1 base from V and 3 bases from J, with 7 bases in between. CDR1 is MGHRA and CDR2 is YSYEKL in the germline V gene. This CDR3 reads CASSQVALYEQYF. The CDR3 DNA reads as TGCGCCAGCAGCCAAGTCGCCCTCTACGAGCAGTACTTC.

The chain has TRBV27 and TRBJ2-3, with D possibly TRBD1 on 7 matching bases. V dropped 6 bases and J dropped 1 base, with 14 bases sitting between them. Germline lookup yields CDR1 MNHEY and CDR2 SMNVEV (reference sequence). The CDR3 sequence is 15 residues long. CDR3 residues: CASSPRGTGTDTQYF. The CDR3 bases are TGTGCCAGCAGCCCTCGCGGGACAGGCACAGATACGCAGTATTTT.

The V gene is TRBV29-1, the J gene TRBJ1-5, with D maybe TRBD1 (5 bases). The CDR3 consists of 13 residues. Trimming took off 2 bases at V and 6 bases at J, with 11 bases between the two ends. Germline V lookup: CDR1 SQVTM, CDR2 ANQGSEA. The CDR3 here is CSVELGDLQPQHF. CDR3 DNA sequence: TGCAGCGTTGAACTAGGGGACCTTCAGCCCCAGCATTTT.

This CDR3 reads CATSPRAGGSYNEQFF. The CDR3 coding sequence is TGTGCCACCAGTCCCCGGGCCGGGGGCTCCTACAATGAGCAGTTCTTC. The chain couples TRBV15 to TRBJ2-1; TRBD2 might be the D (6 bases). Germline V lookup: CDR1 LNHNV, CDR2 YYDKDF (reference sequence). Trimming stripped 6 bases from V and 0 bases from J, with 15 bases between. The CDR3 is made up of 16 amino acids.